Listed below are T cell receptor beta chains from one sample, sequenced in a study of control samples from healthy donors and cancer patients. Sequencing was performed with immunoSEQ multiplex PCR; in TCRdb, only in-frame clones are kept and a portion is missing. The sample holds 170,000 or so clones, just over 90% seen once. The sequencing sample was made of blood. All receptors derive from a man younger than 40 in good health. The CDR3 runs from the conserved cysteine through the conserved F or W. The order of the fields is J gene, clone size, V gene, D gene, CDR3 protein, CDR3 DNA. A D gene is named only where the DNA matches it firmly. Clone size appears in some rows only: once, few, many, or a class for an expanded clone.

>TRBJ1-6|.|TRBV27|.
CASSLRPASNSPLHF
TGTGCCAGCAGTCTCCGTCCAGCAAGTAATTCACCCCTCCACTTT
>TRBJ2-7|.|TRBV5-8|TRBD2
CASRPGLAASSYEQYF
TGTGCCAGCAGACCGGGACTAGCGGCGAGCTCCTACGAGCAGTACTTC
>TRBJ2-2|.|TRBV6-5|.
CASSYSKSGELFF
TGTGCCAGCAGTTACTCGAAGAGCGGGGAGCTGTTTTTT
>TRBJ1-5|.|TRBV2|.
CASSDGNSNQPQHF
TGTGCCAGCAGTGACGGTAATAGCAATCAGCCCCAGCATTTT
>TRBJ2-5|.|TRBV15|.
CATSRPGPRETQYF
TGTGCCACCAGCAGACCCGGGCCTCGGGAGACCCAGTACTTC
>TRBJ2-1|.|TRBV15|TRBD1
CATSREPGTAIGGKFF
TGTGCCACCAGCAGGGAGCCCGGGACAGCCATTGGTGGAAAGTTCTTC
>TRBJ1-2|.|TRBV11-2|.
CASSLEDYGYTF
TGTGCCAGCAGCTTAGAGGACTATGGCTACACCTTC
>TRBJ1-2|.|TRBV11-2|.
CASSLGQPNYGYTF
TGTGCCAGCAGCTTGGGGCAGCCTAACTATGGCTACACCTTC
>TRBJ1-4|.|TRBV5-1|.
CASSWGGSNEKLFF
TGCGCCAGCAGCTGGGGAGGCTCTAATGAAAAACTGTTTTTT
>TRBJ2-7|.|TRBV29-1|TRBD2
CSVSREGSYEQYF
TGCAGCGTAAGTAGGGAGGGCTCCTACGAGCAGTACTTC
>TRBJ2-7|.|TRBV7-9|TRBD2
CASSHSGLAGGSYEQYF
TGTGCCAGCAGCCATTCAGGGCTAGCGGGAGGTTCCTACGAGCAGTACTTC
>TRBJ1-1|.|TRBV27|TRBD1
CASTWGTGATEAFF
TGTGCCAGCACCTGGGGGACAGGGGCCACTGAAGCTTTCTTT
>TRBJ2-1|.|TRBV29-1|TRBD2
CSVELATSGSSNEQFF
TGCAGCGTTGAACTGGCGACTAGCGGGAGTTCCAATGAGCAGTTCTTC
>TRBJ1-1|.|TRBV6-6|.
CASSLTGTPTEAFF
TGTGCCAGCAGTTTGACCGGGACGCCCACTGAAGCTTTCTTT
>TRBJ2-6|.|TRBV3-1/TRBV3-2|.
CASRDAPASSGANVLTF
TGTGCCAGCAGGGACGCCCCTGCGAGCTCTGGGGCCAACGTCCTGACTTTC
>TRBJ1-1|.|TRBV7-2|.
CASSLGGSGNTEAFF
TGTGCCAGCAGCTTAGGAGGTTCAGGGAACACTGAAGCTTTCTTT
>TRBJ1-1|.|TRBV7-8|.
CASSRSGTEAFF
TGTGCCAGCAGCCGGTCCGGGACTGAAGCTTTCTTT
>TRBJ1-5|once|TRBV30|.
CAWSTARGIRGDQPQHF
TGTGCCTGGAGCACCGCCAGGGGAATCAGAGGCGATCAGCCCCAGCATTTT
>TRBJ1-4|.|TRBV7-6|.
CASSLAGSRLEKLFF
TGTGCCAGCAGCTTAGCGGGCAGCCGACTTGAAAAACTGTTTTTT
>TRBJ1-2|.|TRBV6-2/TRBV6-3|.
CASSYPRGQGHYGYTF
TGTGCCAGCAGTTACCCACGGGGCCAGGGGCACTATGGCTACACCTTC
>TRBJ2-2|.|TRBV4-2|.
CASSQVAPTSGELFF
TGTGCCAGCAGCCAAGTCGCCCCCACGTCTGGGGAGCTGTTTTTT
>TRBJ1-2|.|TRBV5-1|.
CASSSQGANYGYTF
TGCGCCAGCAGCTCCCAAGGAGCTAACTATGGCTACACCTTC
>TRBJ1-5|once|TRBV30|.
CAWSVKPQHF
TGTGCCTGGAGTGTAAAGCCCCAGCATTTT
>TRBJ1-2|.|TRBV6-1|.
CASSEGAANYGYTF
TGTGCCAGCAGTGAAGGCGCAGCTAACTATGGCTACACCTTC
>TRBJ1-6|.|TRBV9|TRBD1
CASSVARQGWNSPLHF
TGTGCCAGCAGCGTAGCCCGACAGGGATGGAATTCACCCCTCCACTTT
>TRBJ1-2|.|TRBV28|.
CASSSSVYSNYGYTF
TGTGCCAGCAGTTCGTCCGTTTACAGTAACTATGGCTACACCTTC
>TRBJ1-3|.|TRBV11-2|.
CASSLEGGSGNTIYF
TGTGCCAGCAGCCTCGAGGGGGGCTCGGGAAACACCATATATTTT
>TRBJ2-7|once|TRBV18|TRBD1
CASSQLTGADEQYF
TGTGCCAGCTCACAATTAACAGGGGCAGATGAGCAGTACTTC
>TRBJ1-5|.|TRBV6-5|.
CASRDRNQPQHF
TGTGCCAGCAGGGACAGAAATCAGCCCCAGCATTTT
>TRBJ1-6|once|TRBV6-1|.
CASSGDLTGIGESPLHF
TGTGCCAGCAGTGGGGACCTCACCGGGATTGGGGAGTCACCCCTCCACTTT
>TRBJ2-7|.|TRBV18|.
CASSPPSRGYEQYF
TGTGCCAGCTCACCACCGAGCAGGGGTTACGAGCAGTACTTC
>TRBJ2-3|.|TRBV19|.
CASRGGRWGQNTDTQYF
TGTGCCAGTAGGGGGGGGCGGTGGGGACAAAACACAGATACGCAGTATTTT
>TRBJ2-7|once|TRBV27|TRBD2
CASSFGTKEYF
TGTGCCAGCAGTTTTGGGACTAAGGAGTACTTC
>TRBJ1-1|.|TRBV30|.
CAWSVGTVNTEAFF
TGTGCCTGGAGTGTGGGGACCGTGAACACTGAAGCTTTCTTT
>TRBJ2-1|.|TRBV7-2|.
CASSKSYNEQFF
TGTGCCAGCAGTAAGTCGTACAATGAGCAGTTCTTC
>TRBJ2-2|.|TRBV5-4|TRBD2
CASSSGTSGMNTGELFF
TGTGCCAGCAGCTCCGGGACTAGCGGTATGAACACCGGGGAGCTGTTTTTT
>TRBJ2-1|.|TRBV10-3|TRBD2
CAISGGLAGGVSYNEQFF
TGTGCCATCAGTGGGGGGCTAGCGGGAGGCGTCTCCTACAATGAGCAGTTCTTC
>TRBJ2-3|.|TRBV11-2|TRBD1
CASSLGARDRGTPDTQYF
TGTGCCAGCAGCTTAGGTGCCCGGGACAGGGGGACGCCAGATACGCAGTATTTT
>TRBJ2-3|.|TRBV24-1|TRBD2
CATSASGGSKRREDTQYF
TGTGCCACCAGTGCAAGCGGGGGCTCAAAACGGAGGGAAGATACGCAGTATTTT
>TRBJ2-7|.|TRBV30|.
CAWSEQGLEQYF
TGTGCCTGGAGCGAACAGGGTTTGGAGCAGTACTTC
>TRBJ1-2|.|TRBV27|TRBD1
CASTASSDRVGNGYTF
TGTGCCAGCACCGCATCCTCGGACAGGGTGGGAAATGGCTACACCTTC
>TRBJ2-1|.|TRBV16|TRBD2
CASSHRLAGSNNEQFF
TGTGCCAGCAGCCACCGACTAGCGGGGTCAAACAATGAGCAGTTCTTC
>TRBJ1-4|.|TRBV3-1/TRBV3-2|.
CASSQREKLFF
TGTGCCAGCAGCCAAAGAGAAAAACTGTTTTTT
>TRBJ2-3|.|TRBV7-8|TRBD1
CASSWGQGRTDTQYF
TGTGCCAGCAGCTGGGGACAGGGTCGCACAGATACGCAGTATTTT
>TRBJ1-3|.|TRBV5-1|TRBD1
CASSYTGDSGNTIYF
TGCGCCAGCAGCTACACAGGGGACTCTGGAAACACCATATATTTT
>TRBJ1-3|.|TRBV5-4|.
CASSLEGSRNTIYF
TGTGCCAGCAGCTTGGAGGGGTCTAGAAACACCATATATTTT
>TRBJ2-1|.|TRBV4-1|.
CASSQLNNEQFF
TGCGCCAGCAGCCAGCTAAACAATGAGCAGTTCTTC
>TRBJ1-2|.|TRBV11-2|.
CASSTTMGGYGYTF
TGTGCCAGCAGCACGACCATGGGTGGCTATGGCTACACCTTC
>TRBJ1-6|.|TRBV10-1|.
CASSAYRWSPLHF
TGCGCCAGCAGTGCCTACAGATGGTCACCCCTCCACTTT
>TRBJ2-1|.|TRBV24-1|TRBD2
CATSDAGTSDYNEQFF
TGTGCCACCAGTGATGCCGGGACTAGCGACTACAATGAGCAGTTCTTC
>TRBJ1-2|.|TRBV19|.
CASSGAAANYGYTF
TGTGCCAGTAGTGGGGCAGCTGCTAACTATGGCTACACCTTC
>TRBJ1-5|.|TRBV7-8|.
CASSPGNNQPQHF
TGTGCCAGCAGCCCGGGGAACAATCAGCCCCAGCATTTT
>TRBJ2-3|.|TRBV19|TRBD2
CASSMAGRTSGYLTDTQYF
TGTGCCAGTAGTATGGCCGGTCGGACTAGCGGGTACTTGACAGATACGCAGTATTTT
>TRBJ1-6|.|TRBV2|TRBD1
CASSPRQGGSPLHF
TGTGCCAGCAGCCCCAGACAGGGAGGGTCACCCCTCCACTTT
>TRBJ1-1|.|TRBV11-2|.
CASSLRLPTNTEAFF
TGTGCCAGCAGCCTGCGGCTCCCTACGAACACTGAAGCTTTCTTT